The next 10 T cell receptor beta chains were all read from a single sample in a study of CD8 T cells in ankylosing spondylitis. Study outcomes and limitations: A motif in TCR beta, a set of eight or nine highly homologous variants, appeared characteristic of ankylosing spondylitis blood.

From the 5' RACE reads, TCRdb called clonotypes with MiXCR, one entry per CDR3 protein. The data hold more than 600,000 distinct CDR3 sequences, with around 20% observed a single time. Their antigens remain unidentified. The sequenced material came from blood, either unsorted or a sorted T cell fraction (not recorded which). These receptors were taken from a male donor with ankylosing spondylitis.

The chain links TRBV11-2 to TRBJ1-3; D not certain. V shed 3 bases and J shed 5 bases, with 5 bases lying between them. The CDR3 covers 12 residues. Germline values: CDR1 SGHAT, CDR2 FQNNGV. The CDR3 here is CASSFSRNTIYF. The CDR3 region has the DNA TGTGCCAGCAGCTTCAGCCGAAACACCATATATTTT.

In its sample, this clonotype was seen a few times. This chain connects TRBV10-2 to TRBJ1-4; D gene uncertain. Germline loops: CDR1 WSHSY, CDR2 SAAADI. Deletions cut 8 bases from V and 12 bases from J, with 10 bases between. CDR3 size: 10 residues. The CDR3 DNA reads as TGCGCCAGCGGAGAGGGTCAACTGTTTTTT. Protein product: CASGEGQLFF.

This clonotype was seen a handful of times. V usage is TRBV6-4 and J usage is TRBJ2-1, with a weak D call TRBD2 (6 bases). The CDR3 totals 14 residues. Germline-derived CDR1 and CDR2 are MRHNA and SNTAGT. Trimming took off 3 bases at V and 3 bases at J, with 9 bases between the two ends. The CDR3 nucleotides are TGTGCCAGCAGTGAAGGCGGGGACTACAATGAGCAGTTCTTC. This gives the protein CASSEGGDYNEQFF.

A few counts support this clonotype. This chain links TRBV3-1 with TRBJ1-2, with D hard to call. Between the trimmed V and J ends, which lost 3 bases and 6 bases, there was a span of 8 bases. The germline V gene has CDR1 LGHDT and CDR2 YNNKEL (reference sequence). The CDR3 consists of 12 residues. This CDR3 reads CASSHLGNGYTF. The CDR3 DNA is TGTGCCAGCAGCCATCTGGGGAATGGCTACACCTTC.

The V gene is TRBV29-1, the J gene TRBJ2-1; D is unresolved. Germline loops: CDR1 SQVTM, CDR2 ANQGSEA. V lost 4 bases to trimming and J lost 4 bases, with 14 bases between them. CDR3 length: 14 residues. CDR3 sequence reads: CSVGGRQPYNEQFF. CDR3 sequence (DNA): TGCAGCGTTGGTGGACGGCAACCGTACAATGAGCAGTTCTTC.

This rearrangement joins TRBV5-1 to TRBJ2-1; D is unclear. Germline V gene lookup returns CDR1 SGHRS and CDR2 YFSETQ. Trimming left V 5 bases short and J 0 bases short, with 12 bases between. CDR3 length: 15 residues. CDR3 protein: CASRKRESSYNEQFF. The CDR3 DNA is TGCGCCAGCAGGAAGCGAGAAAGCTCCTACAATGAGCAGTTCTTC.

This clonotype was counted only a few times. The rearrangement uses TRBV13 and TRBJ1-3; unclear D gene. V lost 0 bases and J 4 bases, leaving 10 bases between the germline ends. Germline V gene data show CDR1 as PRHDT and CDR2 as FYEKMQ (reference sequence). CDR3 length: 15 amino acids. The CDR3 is CASSLGGKNGNTIYF. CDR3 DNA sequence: TGTGCCAGCAGCTTAGGGGGCAAAAACGGAAACACCATATATTTT.

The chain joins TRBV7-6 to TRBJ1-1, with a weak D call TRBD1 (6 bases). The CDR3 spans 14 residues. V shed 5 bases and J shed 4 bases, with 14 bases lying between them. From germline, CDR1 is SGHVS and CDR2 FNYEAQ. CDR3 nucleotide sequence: TGTGCCAGCAGCGTGACAGGCTTGGCCACTGAAGCTTTCTTT. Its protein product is CASSVTGLATEAFF.

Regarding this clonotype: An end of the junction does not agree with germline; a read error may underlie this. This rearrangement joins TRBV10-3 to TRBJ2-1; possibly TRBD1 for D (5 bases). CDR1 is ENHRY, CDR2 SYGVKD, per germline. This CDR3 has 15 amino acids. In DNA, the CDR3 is TGTGCCATCAGTGAACAGGTACCCTCCGACAATGAGCAGTTCTTC. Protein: CAISEQVPSDNEQFF.

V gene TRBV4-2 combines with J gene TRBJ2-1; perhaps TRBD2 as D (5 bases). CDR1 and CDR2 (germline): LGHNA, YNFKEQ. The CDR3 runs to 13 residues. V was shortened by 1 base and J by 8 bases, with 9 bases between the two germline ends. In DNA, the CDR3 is TGTGCCAGCAGCCAAGGGCCGAGGGATGAGCAGTTCTTC. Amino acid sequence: CASSQGPRDEQFF.